This entry lists 8 T cell receptor beta chains sequenced from one sample in a study of cytomegalovirus exposure and HLA in healthy donors. 60 Vbeta and 13 Jbeta primers were used in PCR. Sequencing used immunoSEQ multiplex PCR; TCRdb keeps in-frame clones, though not all of them. This table holds about 93,000 clones, roughly four fifths found once. The sample comprised PBMCs. The receptors were sampled from a man under 40 in good health and CMV-seronegative.

This chain links TRBV27 with TRBJ2-7; 9 bases are shared with TRBD2. From germline, CDR1 is MNHEY and CDR2 SMNVEV (reference sequence). Trimming at V came to 10 bases and at J to 5 bases, leaving 15 bases not matched to a gene. This CDR3 comprises 15 residues. The CDR3 nucleotides read TGTGCCACCCTACCACGCGGGGGGGCTTTCCACGAGCAGTACTTC. It encodes CATLPRGGAFHEQYF.

Only a few counts were recorded for this clone. The chain recombines TRBV23-1 with TRBJ2-7, with D possibly matching TRBD2 (5 bases). TRBV23-1 is annotated as an ORF whose role is uncertain. This CDR3 comprises 16 residues. Trimming took off 4 bases at V and 3 bases at J, with 19 bases between the two ends. CDR3 bases: TGCGCCAGCAGTCGCTATAGGCCAACAGAGGGCTACGAGCAGTACGTC. Translated, it gives CASSRYRPTEGYEQYV.

V usage is TRBV7-9 and J usage is TRBJ1-2; D is uncertain. The CDR3 runs to 14 residues. V lost 5 bases and J 1 base, leaving 11 bases between the germline ends. Germline V lookup: CDR1 SEHNR, CDR2 FQNEAQ (reference sequence). CDR3 residues: CASSDHSLNYGYTF. The CDR3 region has the DNA TGTGCCAGCAGCGACCACAGCCTTAACTATGGCTACACCTTC.

This chain connects TRBV7-2 to TRBJ2-3; D not certain. V was trimmed by 4 bases and J by 7 bases, leaving 9 bases between them. The length of the CDR3 is 12 residues. The germline CDR1 and CDR2 sequences are SGHTA and FQGNSA. The CDR3 DNA sequence: TGTGCCAGCAGCTCTCCTCTAAATACGCAGTATTTT. Translating gives CASSSPLNTQYF.

To note about this clone: Within the sample, other DNA sequences also encode this same CDR3. The chain has TRBV6-1 and TRBJ2-1, with 7 bases fitting TRBD2. Germline lookup yields CDR1 MNHNS and CDR2 SASEGT. V trimming: 6 bases; J trimming: 6 bases; junction bases outside the gene matches: 2. The CDR3 is 12 residues long. The CDR3 nucleotides are TGTGCCAGCAGGGGCGGGAGCAATGAGCAGTTCTTC. Its protein product is CASRGGSNEQFF.

This chain's CDR3 is CASSYGTASYEQYV. CDR3 bases: TGTGCCAGCAGCTACGGGACAGCTTCCTACGAGCAGTACGTC. The chain couples TRBV5-8 to TRBJ2-7; 7 bases are shared with TRBD1. Germline-derived CDR1 and CDR2 are SGHTS and YDEGEE. CDR3 size: 14 residues. V shed 3 bases, J shed 1 base, and the junction held 4 bases outside the gene matches.

The chain has TRBV9 and TRBJ2-7; 8 bases fit TRBD1. The ends lost 0 bases at V and 0 bases at J; junction bases unmatched: 2. From germline, CDR1 is SGDLS and CDR2 YYNGEE. The CDR3 has 15 amino acids. DNA of the CDR3: TGTGCCAGCAGCGTAGGACAGGGGCTCTCCTACGAGCAGTACTTC. It encodes CASSVGQGLSYEQYF.

As to this clone: Additional DNA sequences in this sample encode the identical CDR3. This sequence joins TRBV19 and TRBJ2-2; D is ambiguous. The germline gives CDR1 LNHDA, CDR2 SQIVND (reference sequence). The CDR3 totals 13 residues. Trimming cost V 4 bases and J 4 bases, with 7 bases left between them. Here the CDR3 DNA reads TGTGCCAGTAGTACCACTTCCACCGGGGAGCTGTTTTTT. Encoded protein: CASSTTSTGELFF.